The 9 T cell receptor beta chains given below trace back to one sample, sequenced in a study of Tregs in tolerant kidney transplant recipients. Repertoires were generated with immunoSEQ multiplex PCR, while TCRdb's copy carries only in-frame clones and drops some. The sample has 50,000 or so clones; the top ten hold about 0.76%. Sequenced here: CD4+ T cells from blood, sampled before the transplant. The receptors shown here come from a human donor who received a combined kidney and bone marrow transplant.

Concerning this clone: The read falls 3 residues short of the CDR3 end, and the missing part is taken from the germline J gene. V is TRBV11-2 and J is TRBJ2-3; D possibly matches TRBD1 or TRBD2 (5 bases each). Germline lookup yields CDR1 SGHAT and CDR2 FQNNGV. The ends were cut back, 5 bases at V and 5 bases at J, with 17 bases in the middle. CDR3 length: 15 amino acids. The CDR3: CASSTGLRGIDTQYF. The covered CDR3 bases are TGTGCCAGCAGCACCGGGCTGAGGGGCATAGATACG.

Worth noting for this clone: The read stops 3 residues short of the end of the CDR3; the missing end is completed from the germline J gene. The chain joins TRBV5-1 to TRBJ2-5, with D possibly matching TRBD1 (6 bases). The CDR3 loop spans 14 amino acids. Germline V gives CDR1 SGHRS, CDR2 YFSETQ. V lost 2 bases and J lost 4, with 12 bases in between. The CDR3 sequence is CASSFSGESETQYF. Incomplete CDR3 DNA: TGCGCCAGCAGCTTCTCAGGGGAGTCAGAGACC.

On this clone itself: The CDR3 extends 3 residues past the end of the read, so its final part is completed from the germline J gene. The V call is TRBV7-2, the J call TRBJ2-3; 9 bases agree with TRBD1. The germline V gene encodes CDR1 SGHTA and CDR2 FQGNSA. The CDR3 has 14 residues. Trimming cost V 5 bases and J 3 bases; bases outside gene matches: 3. CDR3 DNA (partial): TGTGCCAGCAGCAGGGACAGGGAAACAGATACG. Amino acids: CASSRDRETDT. In full, the CDR3 is CASSRDRETDTQYF.

Details on this clone: The CDR3 end falls 3 residues outside the read, so it is completed with the germline J gene. J is TRBJ2-5 and V is TRBV30; 7 bases are a match to TRBD2. V lost 2 bases to trimming and J lost 5 bases; unmatched junction nucleotides: 8. CDR3 length equals 14 residues. Germline V CDR1 and CDR2: GTSNPN, SVGIG (reference sequence). The CDR3 loop is CAWSRGRAVETQYF. Incomplete CDR3 DNA: TGTGCCTGGAGTCGGGGGAGGGCCGTTGAGACC.

Regarding this clone: The read finishes 3 residues shy of the CDR3 end, and the germline J gene is used to complete it. The V call is TRBV10-3, the J call TRBJ2-2, with a tentative D call TRBD1 (6 bases). CDR1 and CDR2 from the germline V gene are ENHRY and SYGVKD. This CDR3 has 15 residues. V lost 0 bases, J lost 7 bases, and 12 bases lay in between. Partial CDR3 DNA: TGTGCCATCAGTGAGTCTCAGGGGTCTTACGGGGAG. Translation: CAISESQGSYGE. The complete CDR3 protein is CAISESQGSYGELFF.

This clone registers medium-sized by frequency. The read ends 3 residues early relative to the CDR3; the germline J gene fills the gap. V is TRBV19 and J is TRBJ1-1; 7 bases match TRBD1. This CDR3 region has 15 residues. Germline V gene lookup returns CDR1 LNHDA and CDR2 SQIVND (reference sequence). After removal of 4 bases from V and 2 bases from J, the junction contained 7 bases not matched to a gene. Here the CDR3 reads CASSTWDSRNTEAFF. The part of the CDR3 DNA that was read is TGTGCCAGTAGTACCTGGGACAGCAGAAACACTGAA.

Details on this clone: The read ends 3 residues before the CDR3 terminus; that terminus is restored from the germline J gene. The chain carries TRBV19 and TRBJ2-4; D tentatively reads TRBD1 or TRBD2 (5 bases each). CDR3 size: 18 residues. CDR1 is LNHDA and CDR2 is SQIVND in the germline V gene (reference sequence). The V gene lost 1 base and the J gene lost 0 bases, with 16 bases spanning the gap. CDR3 sequence reads: CASSIGLRGKAAKNIQYF. The CDR3 bases that were read are TGTGCCAGTAGTATAGGTTTGAGGGGAAAAGCAGCCAAAAACATT.

In regard to this clone: The read stops 3 residues short of the end of the CDR3; the missing end is completed from the germline J gene. The chain joins TRBV7-8 to TRBJ2-5, with a weak D call TRBD1 (5 bases). Trimming removed 5 bases from V and 3 bases from J, with 22 bases in between. Germline loops: CDR1 SGHVS, CDR2 FQNEAQ. This CDR3 contains 17 residues. CDR3 amino acids: CASSQPGSAGHKETQYF. The CDR3 DNA, read in part, is TGTGCCAGCAGCCAGCCCGGATCGGCCGGACATAAAGAGACC.

Notes on this clone: The read ends 3 residues shy of where the CDR3 ends; the end is completed using the germline J gene. The chain uses TRBV20-1 and TRBJ2-3; D gene uncertain. V was shortened by 6 bases and J by 2 bases, with 6 bases between the two germline ends. The CDR3 loop spans 11 amino acids. Germline CDR1 reads DFQATT; CDR2 reads SNEGSKA (reference sequence). The DNA read from the CDR3 is TGCAGTGCGGGCCTCACAGATACG. It yields the protein CSAGLTDT. The full CDR3 sequence reads CSAGLTDTQYF.